Here is one T cell receptor beta chain with its context. Its antigen is currently unknown. Trimming stripped 6 bases from V and 2 bases from J, with 14 bases between. Germline CDR1 and CDR2: MNHEY and SVGAGI. CDR3 size: 14 residues. This entry is derived from a study of PD-1 blockade in mismatch repair-deficient tumors. Sequenced by immunoSEQ multiplex PCR; TCRdb stores in-frame clones only, minus some. The sample consists of about 68,000 clones, 70% to 80% of them appearing once. All patients were mismatch repair deficient, assessed by either PCR or immunohistochemistry. Study conclusions and caveats: Tumor-resident clones, often undetectable pretreatment in blood, expanded then contracted after pembrolizumab.

The starting material was peripheral blood, obtained 2 weeks after starting pembrolizumab. The chain joins TRBV6-5 to TRBJ2-7; D perhaps matches TRBD1 (6 bases). The receptor was isolated from an adult with mismatch repair-deficient cancer. The CDR3 DNA sequence: TGTGCCAGCAGCCAACCGGGACAAGCCTACGAGCAGTACTTC. Its protein product is CASSQPGQAYEQYF.